The present entry profiles one T cell receptor beta chain with its context. This sample was taken from a study of OX40 agonist ivuxolimab in advanced cancers. This CDR3 spans 15 amino acids. CDR1 MGHRA and CDR2 YSYEKL come from the germline V gene. The V end lost 4 bases, the J end lost 0 bases, and 10 bases lay between the germline ends. Libraries were prepared by immunoSEQ multiplex PCR; TCRdb keeps only in-frame clonotypes and omits some of them. The sample carries about 58,000 clones, about 90% recorded once. Sequences were derived from CD4+ or CD8+ T cells sorted from blood, sampled in a trial of the OX40 agonist ivuxolimab. This TCR was sampled from an adult with an advanced solid tumor such as melanoma, head and neck, liver or kidney cancer. The V gene is TRBV4-1, the J gene TRBJ1-5, with D hard to call. Written as DNA, the CDR3 is TGCGCCAGCAGCCCGTGGGCAGTTAGCAATCAGCCCCAGCATTTT. It encodes CASSPWAVSNQPQHF.